Each of the 13 T cell receptor beta chains below was sequenced from the same sample in a study of blood T cell repertoires in COVID-19. Assay: immunoSEQ multiplex PCR; the TCRdb copy retains only in-frame clones and omits some. This table holds under 200,000 clones, around four fifths found once. Sequenced input: peripheral blood. The receptors derive from a woman aged 80 or over with acute or convalescent COVID-19.

This clone has more than one count but fewer than ten. The CDR3 reads CASSFRYQGRGTEAFF. In DNA, the CDR3 is TGTGCCAGCAGCTTTCGGTATCAGGGGCGCGGCACTGAAGCTTTCTTT. The chain combines TRBV7-2 with TRBJ1-1; D may be TRBD1 (6 bases). Deletions cut 3 bases from V and 4 bases from J, with 18 bases between. Germline V lookup: CDR1 SGHTA, CDR2 FQGNSA. The CDR3 loop spans 16 amino acids.

This clone was seen more than once but under ten times. The chain joins TRBV21-1 to TRBJ1-1; no check of the table's D call, TRBD1, against the DNA was made. TRBV21-1 constitutes a pseudogene. CDR3 length: 14 residues. Here the CDR3 reads CASSKGSGNTEAFF. CDR3 in DNA: TGTGCCAGCAGCAAAGGGTCAGGGAACACTGAAGCTTTCTTT.

The rearrangement uses TRBV27 and TRBJ1-2, with 10 bases that match TRBD1. This CDR3 comprises 15 residues. Germline V gene lookup returns CDR1 MNHEY and CDR2 SMNVEV (reference sequence). V lost 8 bases and J lost 8; bases outside the gene matches: 14. The CDR3 DNA is TGTGCCAGCGGAGAAGATCCGGGACAGGGGTACGGCTACACCTTC. Protein product: CASGEDPGQGYGYTF.

Only one count was recorded for this clone. CDR3 DNA: TGTGCCAGCAGTTTATCTCATCCCAATCAGCCCCAGCATTTT. It specifies CASSLSHPNQPQHF. J is TRBJ1-5 and V is TRBV27; the D is unclear. Germline-derived CDR1 and CDR2 are MNHEY and SMNVEV (reference sequence). Deletions cut 0 bases from V and 3 bases from J, with 6 bases between. The CDR3 spans 14 residues.

J is TRBJ1-5 and V is TRBV6-6, with a tentative D call TRBD1 (6 bases). Germline V CDR1 and CDR2: MNHNY, SVGAGI (reference sequence). There are 16 residues in the CDR3. V was clipped by 5 bases and J by 1 base, with 15 bases between them. In DNA form, the CDR3 reads TGTGCCAGCAGTCCGACCGCAGGGGTGAGCAATCAGCCCCAGCATTTT. Amino acids: CASSPTAGVSNQPQHF.

By sample fraction, this clone is medium-sized. V gene TRBV6-6 combines with J gene TRBJ1-3; no firm D call. The CDR3 runs 11 residues. Germline V CDR1 and CDR2: MNHNY, SVGAGI (reference sequence). Trimming removed 11 bases at V and 3 bases at J, with 8 bases between. The CDR3 DNA follows: TGTGCCTTAGTTTTTGGAAACACCATATATTTT. Translation gives CALVFGNTIYF.

This chain joins TRBV4-3 and TRBJ1-2; D is possibly TRBD1 (6 bases). CDR1 and CDR2 from the germline V gene are LGHNA and YSLEER. The CDR3 is 20 residues long. Trimming left V 4 bases short and J 3 bases short, with 30 bases between. CDR3 region: CASSLVPTKGHLSPYYGYTF. As DNA, the CDR3 is TGCGCCAGCAGCCTTGTACCCACCAAGGGACACCTTTCCCCCTACTATGGCTACACCTTC.

The table lists this clone with a count of one. This chain links TRBV25-1 with TRBJ1-6, with a tentative D call TRBD1 (5 bases). The CDR3 loop spans 16 amino acids. Trimming stripped 1 base from V and 6 bases from J, with 13 bases between. The germline CDR1 and CDR2 sequences are MGHDK and SYGVNS. CDR3 in amino acids: CASSEFLTGSNSPLHF. The CDR3, as DNA: TGTGCCAGCAGTGAATTTTTAACAGGCAGTAATTCACCCCTCCACTTT.

The chain is built from TRBV19 and TRBJ2-7; 12 bases line up with TRBD2. Germline assignment: CDR1 LNHDA and CDR2 SQIVND (reference sequence). The CDR3 sequence is 15 residues long. Trimming cost V 4 bases and J 4 bases; bases outside gene matches: 5. CDR3 sequence reads: CASSRGLAGGYEQYF. The CDR3 nucleotides are TGTGCCAGTAGTAGGGGACTAGCGGGCGGATACGAGCAGTACTTC. Looking up the rest from reference TRBV19 and TRBJ2-7 gives the full variable domain: DGGITQSPKYLFRKEGQNVTLSCEQNLNHDAMYWYRQDPGQGLRLIYYSQIVNDFQKGDIAEGYSVSREKKESFPLTVTSAQKNPTAFYLCASSRGLAGGYEQYFGPGTRLTVT.

This chain links TRBV5-1 with TRBJ1-2; D is ambiguous. The CDR3 is made up of 12 amino acids. CDR1 is SGHRS and CDR2 is YFSETQ in the germline V gene. V lost 0 bases and J 10 bases, leaving 10 bases between the germline ends. The CDR3 DNA is TGCGCCAGCAGCTTGGTCGAGGCAGACTACACCTTC. It yields the protein CASSLVEADYTF.

This clone was counted a few times. The chain links TRBV6-6 to TRBJ1-5, with 8 bases aligning to TRBD1. From germline, CDR1 is MNHNY and CDR2 SVGAGI (reference sequence). The CDR3 runs to 15 residues. J was trimmed by 7 bases and V by 7 bases; bases with no gene match: 12. CDR3 protein: CASNRQGWVGQPQHF. The CDR3 nucleotides are TGTGCCAGCAACAGACAGGGGTGGGTAGGACAGCCCCAGCATTTT.

This chain uses TRBV12-3 or TRBV12-4 with TRBJ1-5; tentatively, D is TRBD1 (6 bases). V was shortened by 6 bases and J by 4 bases, with 10 bases between the two germline ends. The length of the CDR3 is 13 residues. The CDR3 sequence is CASRSTGNQPQHF. The CDR3 DNA reads as TGTGCCAGCAGGAGCACAGGGAATCAGCCCCAGCATTTT.

The chain uses TRBV29-1 and TRBJ1-1, with TRBD1 matching over 7 bases. The CDR3 is 11 residues long. Trimming at V came to 5 bases and at J to 6 bases, leaving 3 bases not matched to a gene. In germline, CDR1 is SQVTM, CDR2 ANQGSEA. The CDR3 nucleotides are TGCAGCGTTTTAGGACAGGCTGAAGCTTTCTTT. As protein: CSVLGQAEAFF.